This entry is about one T cell receptor (beta chain). This sample is part of a study of control samples from healthy donors and cancer patients. Sequencing used immunoSEQ multiplex PCR; TCRdb keeps in-frame clones, though not all of them. The sample shows 190,000 or so clones, about 93% of them seen only once. The CDR3 runs 19 residues. Trimming shortened V by 1 base and J by 4 bases, and 25 bases separated the two germline ends. The germline V gene encodes CDR1 MNHEY and CDR2 SMNVEV (reference sequence). Input material: blood. The source of this sequence is a young man in good health. V is TRBV27 and J is TRBJ2-5, with D maybe TRBD2 (6 bases). This CDR3 reads CASSLLLSGHLKGGETQYF. The CDR3 bases are TGTGCCAGCAGTTTATTACTTTCCGGACACCTAAAGGGAGGAGAGACCCAGTACTTC.